This T cell receptor (beta chain) was identified in a study of glioma-infiltrating T cells. General observations from the study: Gliomas, especially low-grade, showed above-expected tissue-blood divergence; non-neoplastic patients showed below.

TCR alpha and beta CDR3 regions were amplified from RNA using iRepertoire nested multiplex PCR. TCRdb called the multiplex PCR reads again in MiXCR, with one record for every CDR3 protein. This sample carries about 400,000 distinct CDR3 sequences, 41% of them seen once, and the ten largest clones take about 12%. A word on this clonotype: No antigen is known for it. Relative to the germline gene, one junction end is altered; a read error may explain this.

The CDR3 is 14 residues long. The germline V gene encodes CDR1 LGHDT and CDR2 YNNKEL (reference sequence). The specimen sequenced was glioma tissue, nonneoplastic brain tissue, or PBMCs (not recorded which). The TCR originated in a human donor with low-grade glioma or glioblastoma, undergoing nonglioma brain surgery, or in good health (not recorded which). The genes are TRBV3-1 and TRBJ2-7; TRBD2 agrees at 7 bases. The CDR3 nucleotides are TGTGCCGGCAGCCAACGCGGGAGCTCCTACGAGCAGTACTTC. This encodes CAGSQRGSSYEQYF.